Listed below are T cell receptor beta chains from one sample, sequenced in a study of T cells in Graves' hyperthyroidism and ophthalmopathy. Via MiXCR, TCRdb re-called the multiplex PCR reads, giving one row per CDR3 protein. Altogether roughly 570,000 distinct CDR3 sequences are present, approximately 14% being singletons, with the ten largest covering under 7.5%. The source material was blood. Source of these receptors: a woman aged 25-40 years with Graves' hyperthyroidism. Both conserved end residues are part of each CDR3. Fields, in order: CDR3 DNA, CDR3 protein, clone size, D gene, V gene, J gene. A D gene is named only where the DNA matches it firmly. Clone size is shown for a subset of rows, as once, few, many or a class of expanded clone.

CDR3 DNA: TGTGCCAGCAGCTTAAGTTTAAGGCTCACACGTACAGATACGCAGTATTTT
CDR3 protein: CASSLSLRLTRTDTQYF
clone size: many
D gene: .
V gene: TRBV13
J gene: TRBJ2-3

CDR3 DNA: TGTGCCAGCAGCCAAGATCCCAGTGACTCCTACAATGAGCAGTTCTTC
CDR3 protein: CASSQDPSDSYNEQFF
clone size: many
D gene: .
V gene: TRBV3-1
J gene: TRBJ2-1

CDR3 DNA: TGCGCCAGCAGCTTGGATACGGGTTTAGCTTGGAATGAGCAGTTCTTC
CDR3 protein: CASSLDTGLAWNEQFF
clone size: many
D gene: .
V gene: TRBV5-1
J gene: TRBJ2-1

CDR3 DNA: TGTGCCTGCAGTTTCCAGGAGGCCGTTATCAGTGAAGCTTTCTTT
CDR3 protein: CACSFQEAVISEAFF
clone size: .
D gene: .
V gene: TRBV12-3/TRBV12-4
J gene: TRBJ1-1

CDR3 DNA: TGCGCCAGCAGCCTCAGGGGGCCCACAGATACGCAGTATTTT
CDR3 protein: CASSLRGPTDTQYF
clone size: many
D gene: TRBD1
V gene: TRBV5-1
J gene: TRBJ2-3

CDR3 DNA: TGTGCCATCAGAGCTCAGCGAACTATAGGCAATGAGCAGTTCTTC
CDR3 protein: CAIRAQRTIGNEQFF
clone size: .
D gene: .
V gene: TRBV10-3
J gene: TRBJ2-1

CDR3 DNA: TGCGCCAGCAGCCCCGAGGGAGCGGGAAGAGTTAACGAGCAGTACTTC
CDR3 protein: CASSPEGAGRVNEQYF
clone size: many
D gene: TRBD2
V gene: TRBV5-1
J gene: TRBJ2-7

CDR3 DNA: TGTGCCAGCAGTTACCCGGGCGGGAGCACAGATACGCAGTATTTT
CDR3 protein: CASSYPGGSTDTQYF
clone size: many
D gene: .
V gene: TRBV6-6
J gene: TRBJ2-3

CDR3 DNA: TGCAGCGTTGAAACGGGAAAGGGGGCGTATGGCTACACCTTC
CDR3 protein: CSVETGKGAYGYTF
clone size: few
D gene: TRBD1
V gene: TRBV29-1
J gene: TRBJ1-2

CDR3 DNA: TGTGCCAGCAGCCGCGGGACAGACCAAGAGACCCAGTACTTC
CDR3 protein: CASSRGTDQETQYF
clone size: many
D gene: .
V gene: TRBV7-2
J gene: TRBJ2-5

CDR3 DNA: TGCGCCAGCAGCTTAAGTGTCGGGAGTGGGAGCACAGATACGCAGTATTTT
CDR3 protein: CASSLSVGSGSTDTQYF
clone size: few
D gene: .
V gene: TRBV5-1
J gene: TRBJ2-3

CDR3 DNA: TGTGCTAGCAGCTCCACAGGGGGCAGCCAAGAGACCCAGTACTTC
CDR3 protein: CASSSTGGSQETQYF
clone size: .
D gene: TRBD1
V gene: TRBV7-7
J gene: TRBJ2-5

CDR3 DNA: TGTGCCAGCAGTCCGTACAGGGAAGCAACTAATGAAAAACTGCTTTTT
CDR3 protein: CASSPYREATNEKLLF
clone size: .
D gene: .
V gene: TRBV28
J gene: TRBJ1-4

CDR3 DNA: TGTGCCATCAGCGGGCTAGATACGCAGTATTTT
CDR3 protein: CAISGLDTQYF
clone size: .
D gene: .
V gene: TRBV10-3
J gene: TRBJ2-3

CDR3 DNA: TGTGCCAGCAGCTTACTCGCGGGGATTGCCTACGAGCAGTACTTC
CDR3 protein: CASSLLAGIAYEQYF
clone size: few
D gene: .
V gene: TRBV7-3
J gene: TRBJ2-7

CDR3 DNA: TGCGCCAGCAGCATCCACAATTACAATGAGCAGTTCTTC
CDR3 protein: CASSIHNYNEQFF
clone size: many
D gene: .
V gene: TRBV5-1
J gene: TRBJ2-1

CDR3 DNA: TGTGCCAGCTCACCGGGACTAGTCGGCACAGATACGCAGTATTTT
CDR3 protein: CASSPGLVGTDTQYF
clone size: many
D gene: TRBD2
V gene: TRBV18
J gene: TRBJ2-3

CDR3 DNA: TGTGCCAGCAGCGCAACAGGACAGGGCCCCAAGTACAATGAGCAGTTCTTC
CDR3 protein: CASSATGQGPKYNEQFF
clone size: many
D gene: TRBD1
V gene: TRBV7-9
J gene: TRBJ2-1

CDR3 DNA: TGCAGTGCTAGAGATCCTAGTGTGAATGAGCAGTTCTTC
CDR3 protein: CSARDPSVNEQFF
clone size: many
D gene: .
V gene: TRBV20-1
J gene: TRBJ2-1

CDR3 DNA: TGCGCCAGCAGTGCGGGGGCAGGGGGCCTCCAGTACTTC
CDR3 protein: CASSAGAGGLQYF
clone size: few
D gene: .
V gene: TRBV6-9
J gene: TRBJ2-5

CDR3 DNA: TGTGCCTGGGGCCGTAAGGCAGGGGTTACCGGGGAGCTGTTTTTT
CDR3 protein: CAWGRKAGVTGELFF
clone size: many
D gene: .
V gene: TRBV30
J gene: TRBJ2-2

CDR3 DNA: TGTGCCAGCAGGGCAAGGGGGAACAATCAGCCCCAGCATTTT
CDR3 protein: CASRARGNNQPQHF
clone size: .
D gene: .
V gene: TRBV12-3/TRBV12-4
J gene: TRBJ1-5

CDR3 DNA: TGTGCCAGCAGATTACTAGCGGGAGGGCCGCGAGATACGCAGTATTTT
CDR3 protein: CASRLLAGGPRDTQYF
clone size: .
D gene: TRBD2
V gene: TRBV27
J gene: TRBJ2-3

CDR3 DNA: TGTGCCAGCAGCCGGACAGGGGCTGGAAACACCATATATTTT
CDR3 protein: CASSRTGAGNTIYF
clone size: many
D gene: TRBD1
V gene: TRBV7-2
J gene: TRBJ1-3

CDR3 DNA: TGCGCCAGCAGCCAAGAACGACTCTCCTACGAGCAGTACTTC
CDR3 protein: CASSQERLSYEQYF
clone size: .
D gene: .
V gene: TRBV4-1
J gene: TRBJ2-7

CDR3 DNA: TGTGCCAGCAGTTCCGGTACGGACAGGGTGGCCACTGAAGCTTTCTTT
CDR3 protein: CASSSGTDRVATEAFF
clone size: many
D gene: TRBD1
V gene: TRBV12-3/TRBV12-4
J gene: TRBJ1-1

CDR3 DNA: TGTGCCAGCAGCTTAACGGGGGGCCCCAGCTCTGGGGCCAACGTCCTGACTTTC
CDR3 protein: CASSLTGGPSSGANVLTF
clone size: .
D gene: .
V gene: TRBV7-3
J gene: TRBJ2-6

CDR3 DNA: TGTGCCAGTAGTATAGTTGGACAGGGGGCCTATGAGCAGTTCTTC
CDR3 protein: CASSIVGQGAYEQFF
clone size: .
D gene: TRBD1
V gene: TRBV19
J gene: TRBJ2-1

CDR3 DNA: TGCAGTGCTAGAGAGGGGCCCTACGAGCAGTACTTC
CDR3 protein: CSAREGPYEQYF
clone size: many
D gene: .
V gene: TRBV20-1
J gene: TRBJ2-7

CDR3 DNA: TGCAGTGCTAGCAGACAGGGCACAGGAAGCGAGCAGTACTTC
CDR3 protein: CSASRQGTGSEQYF
clone size: many
D gene: TRBD1
V gene: TRBV20-1
J gene: TRBJ2-7

CDR3 DNA: TGTGCCAGCAGCTTAAGCCCCAGGGTTGACACTGAAGCTTTCTTT
CDR3 protein: CASSLSPRVDTEAFF
clone size: few
D gene: .
V gene: TRBV11-2
J gene: TRBJ1-1

CDR3 DNA: TGTGCCTTGTGGGACACCGACTACGAGCAGTACTTC
CDR3 protein: CALWDTDYEQYF
clone size: many
D gene: .
V gene: TRBV30
J gene: TRBJ2-7

CDR3 DNA: TGTGCCAGCAGCCGAGACCCGGGTCTTGGCTACACCTTC
CDR3 protein: CASSRDPGLGYTF
clone size: few
D gene: .
V gene: TRBV7-2
J gene: TRBJ1-2

CDR3 DNA: TGCAGCGTTGAACCGGGACAGGGAATAAGCTATGGCTACACCTTC
CDR3 protein: CSVEPGQGISYGYTF
clone size: many
D gene: TRBD1
V gene: TRBV29-1
J gene: TRBJ1-2

CDR3 DNA: TGCAGTGCTAGACAGGGAAGCTACGAGCAGTACTTC
CDR3 protein: CSARQGSYEQYF
clone size: many
D gene: .
V gene: TRBV20-1
J gene: TRBJ2-7

CDR3 DNA: TGTGCCAGCAGACGACGACCGAGCTACGAGCAGTACTTC
CDR3 protein: CASRRRPSYEQYF
clone size: many
D gene: .
V gene: TRBV28
J gene: TRBJ2-7

CDR3 DNA: TGTGCCAGCTCAACTTATGGCAATCAGCCCCAGCATTTT
CDR3 protein: CASSTYGNQPQHF
clone size: .
D gene: .
V gene: TRBV11-2
J gene: TRBJ1-5

CDR3 DNA: TGTGCCATCAGTGAGAATGGTGGTGAGCAGTTCTTC
CDR3 protein: CAISENGGEQFF
clone size: .
D gene: .
V gene: TRBV10-3
J gene: TRBJ2-1

CDR3 DNA: TGTGCCAGCAGGATACAGGGCCCGTACGAGCAGTACTTC
CDR3 protein: CASRIQGPYEQYF
clone size: many
D gene: .
V gene: TRBV28
J gene: TRBJ2-7

CDR3 DNA: TGTGCCAGCAGCCAAGTAACTAGCGGACAAGAGACCCAGTACTTC
CDR3 protein: CASSQVTSGQETQYF
clone size: .
D gene: TRBD2
V gene: TRBV4-2
J gene: TRBJ2-5

CDR3 DNA: TGCAGTGCTAGATCCGGGGCTAGCGGAGCCACAGATACGCAGTATTTT
CDR3 protein: CSARSGASGATDTQYF
clone size: .
D gene: TRBD2
V gene: TRBV20-1
J gene: TRBJ2-3

CDR3 DNA: TGTGCCTGGAGTGTAGAGTACGAGCAGTACTTC
CDR3 protein: CAWSVEYEQYF
clone size: many
D gene: .
V gene: TRBV30
J gene: TRBJ2-7

CDR3 DNA: TGTGCCAGCAGCGCAGGAAGGGGGATGAATCAGCCCCAGCATTTT
CDR3 protein: CASSAGRGMNQPQHF
clone size: .
D gene: .
V gene: TRBV5-4
J gene: TRBJ1-5

CDR3 DNA: TGTGCCAGCAGCACCCCCCCACTCTACGAGCAGTACTTC
CDR3 protein: CASSTPPLYEQYF
clone size: many
D gene: .
V gene: TRBV6-1
J gene: TRBJ2-7

CDR3 DNA: TGCAGTGCTGTTTCCGCTAGCGGGGGGGACAATGAGCAGTTCTTC
CDR3 protein: CSAVSASGGDNEQFF
clone size: .
D gene: TRBD2
V gene: TRBV20-1
J gene: TRBJ2-1

CDR3 DNA: TGTGCCAGCAGCCAAGCCAGCCAAGAGACCCAGTACTTC
CDR3 protein: CASSQASQETQYF
clone size: .
D gene: .
V gene: TRBV4-2
J gene: TRBJ2-5

CDR3 DNA: TGTGCCAGCAGTTACTCGAGAGGCAGGGTCGGAAACACCATATATTTT
CDR3 protein: CASSYSRGRVGNTIYF
clone size: .
D gene: .
V gene: TRBV6-5
J gene: TRBJ1-3

CDR3 DNA: TGTGCCTGGAGTGTAATATCTCCGGGACACCCCAGCTCCTACGAGCAGTACTTC
CDR3 protein: CAWSVISPGHPSSYEQYF
clone size: many
D gene: .
V gene: TRBV30
J gene: TRBJ2-7

CDR3 DNA: TGTGCCAGCAGCATCGGGACAGGGGTCTATGGCTACACCTTC
CDR3 protein: CASSIGTGVYGYTF
clone size: .
D gene: TRBD1
V gene: TRBV7-9
J gene: TRBJ1-2

CDR3 DNA: TGTGCCAGCAGTTATGACAGGAGGAACACTGAAGCTTTCTTT
CDR3 protein: CASSYDRRNTEAFF
clone size: many
D gene: .
V gene: TRBV6-1
J gene: TRBJ1-1

CDR3 DNA: TGCAGTGCTAGGCTGGCTAGCGGCTCCTACGAGCAGTACTTC
CDR3 protein: CSARLASGSYEQYF
clone size: many
D gene: TRBD2
V gene: TRBV20-1
J gene: TRBJ2-7

CDR3 DNA: TGCAGTGCTGGGGTCAGGATGGGAGCTTTCTTT
CDR3 protein: CSAGVRMGAFF
clone size: many
D gene: .
V gene: TRBV20-1
J gene: TRBJ1-1

CDR3 DNA: TGCGCCAGCAGCTCAACAGGACAGGGTGACTATGGCTACACCTTC
CDR3 protein: CASSSTGQGDYGYTF
clone size: once
D gene: TRBD1
V gene: TRBV5-1
J gene: TRBJ1-2

CDR3 DNA: TGCGCCAGCAGCTTGCTGCCGTGGCAGTACTTC
CDR3 protein: CASSLLPWQYF
clone size: many
D gene: .
V gene: TRBV5-1
J gene: TRBJ2-7

CDR3 DNA: TGTGCCTGGAACCCAACAGGGCAAGAGACCCAGTACTTC
CDR3 protein: CAWNPTGQETQYF
clone size: .
D gene: .
V gene: TRBV30
J gene: TRBJ2-5

CDR3 DNA: TGTGCCAGCAGCCGGGAAGCGACAGGCCAGTACAATGAGCAGTTCTTC
CDR3 protein: CASSREATGQYNEQFF
clone size: few
D gene: .
V gene: TRBV13
J gene: TRBJ2-1

CDR3 DNA: TGTGCCAGCAGTTTAGTTAGAATAACAGAGCAGTTCTTC
CDR3 protein: CASSLVRITEQFF
clone size: many
D gene: .
V gene: TRBV12-3/TRBV12-4
J gene: TRBJ2-1